These T cell receptor beta chains were read from a single sample in a study of blood T cell repertoires in COVID-19. This table comes from immunoSEQ multiplex PCR, and its TCRdb copy is limited to in-frame clones, with some not included. The sample shows hundreds of thousands of clones, roughly nine tenths of them seen only once. Sequencing was done on a sample of peripheral blood. The receptor set was obtained from a woman younger than 30 who had recovered from COVID-19. The CDR3 runs from the conserved cysteine through the conserved F or W. D genes are given only for firm matches. Clone size is stated in some rows and not others, as once, few, many or a class when expanded.

size: .
V: TRBV28
D: TRBD2
J: TRBJ2-1
CDR3: CASSFFATSGNNEQFF
DNA: TGTGCCAGCAGTTTTTTCGCGACTAGCGGGAACAATGAGCAGTTCTTC

size: .
V: TRBV5-4
D: TRBD2
J: TRBJ2-1
CDR3: CASSKREDYNEQFF
DNA: TGTGCCAGCAGCAAACGGGAGGACTACAATGAGCAGTTCTTC

size: .
V: TRBV9
D: .
J: TRBJ2-1
CDR3: CASSVNNEQFF
DNA: TGTGCCAGCAGCGTTAACAATGAGCAGTTCTTC

size: .
V: TRBV9
D: .
J: TRBJ2-1
CDR3: CASSVAGLVYNEQFF
DNA: TGTGCCAGCAGCGTAGCAGGTCTTGTTTACAATGAGCAGTTCTTC

size: few
V: TRBV7-9
D: TRBD2
J: TRBJ2-7
CDR3: CASSNGGLAGTEQYF
DNA: TGTGCCAGCAGCAACGGGGGACTAGCGGGGACCGAGCAGTACTTC

size: .
V: TRBV5-1
D: .
J: TRBJ2-2
CDR3: CASSLRTGGELFF
DNA: TGCGCCAGCAGCTTAAGAACGGGAGGGGAGCTGTTTTTT

size: .
V: TRBV10-3
D: TRBD1
J: TRBJ1-3
CDR3: CAIRPGQGLSGNTIYF
DNA: TGTGCCATCAGGCCGGGACAGGGTCTTTCTGGAAACACCATATATTTT

size: .
V: TRBV9
D: TRBD1
J: TRBJ1-3
CDR3: CASSGQGAGNTIYF
DNA: TGTGCCAGCAGCGGACAGGGAGCTGGAAACACCATATATTTT

size: .
V: TRBV9
D: TRBD2
J: TRBJ2-7
CDR3: CASSVGLAPYEQYF
DNA: TGTGCCAGCAGCGTGGGACTAGCGCCCTACGAGCAGTACTTC

size: .
V: TRBV6-5
D: TRBD2
J: TRBJ2-3
CDR3: CASSYLAASTDTQYF
DNA: TGTGCCAGCAGTTACCTAGCGGCTAGCACAGATACGCAGTATTTT

size: .
V: TRBV19
D: TRBD1
J: TRBJ1-2
CDR3: CASSTGSGTGYNYGYTF
DNA: TGTGCCAGTAGTACCGGATCCGGGACAGGGTATAACTATGGCTACACCTTC

size: .
V: TRBV5-5
D: TRBD1
J: TRBJ1-2
CDR3: CASSLQGADGYTF
DNA: TGTGCCAGCAGCTTACAGGGGGCGGATGGCTACACCTTC

size: .
V: TRBV2
D: .
J: TRBJ1-1
CDR3: CASRARQTQNTEAFF
DNA: TGTGCCAGCAGGGCGAGACAGACGCAGAACACTGAAGCTTTCTTT

size: .
V: TRBV27
D: .
J: TRBJ2-7
CDR3: CASSLSQGSSYEQYF
DNA: TGTGCCAGCAGTTTATCACAGGGTTCCTCCTACGAGCAGTACTTC

size: .
V: TRBV19
D: .
J: TRBJ1-1
CDR3: CASTVGTGWTEAFF
DNA: TGTGCCAGTACCGTGGGTACAGGGTGGACTGAAGCTTTCTTT

size: .
V: TRBV4-1
D: TRBD1
J: TRBJ1-4
CDR3: CASSHRRNPGQSNEKLFF
DNA: TGCGCCAGCAGCCACAGACGTAACCCGGGACAGTCTAATGAAAAACTGTTTTTT

size: .
V: TRBV6-5
D: TRBD1
J: TRBJ2-2
CDR3: CASRTGTGETGELFF
DNA: TGTGCCAGCAGAACCGGGACAGGGGAAACCGGGGAGCTGTTTTTT

size: .
V: TRBV19
D: .
J: TRBJ2-7
CDR3: CASSPKTVFSEQYF
DNA: TGTGCCAGTAGTCCTAAAACAGTATTTTCCGAGCAGTACTTC

size: once
V: TRBV27
D: .
J: TRBJ2-2
CDR3: CASSLDRNTGELFF
DNA: TGTGCCAGCAGTTTGGACAGGAACACCGGGGAGCTGTTTTTT

size: .
V: TRBV30
D: TRBD1
J: TRBJ1-2
CDR3: CAWSVQGKNYGYTF
DNA: TGTGCCTGGAGTGTACAGGGGAAAAACTATGGCTACACCTTC

size: few
V: TRBV4-1
D: .
J: TRBJ1-1
CDR3: CASSQDPQYTEAFF
DNA: TGCGCCAGCAGCCAAGATCCACAGTACACTGAAGCTTTCTTT

size: .
V: TRBV9
D: .
J: TRBJ2-4
CDR3: CASSGGARAKNIQYF
DNA: TGTGCCAGCAGCGGGGGAGCTAGAGCCAAAAACATTCAGTACTTC

size: few
V: TRBV20-1
D: TRBD2
J: TRBJ2-5
CDR3: CSASGSGRARGDF
DNA: TGCAGTGCTAGTGGTAGCGGGAGGGCCAGGGGGGACTTC

size: .
V: TRBV10-3
D: .
J: TRBJ2-7
CDR3: CAISERLAYEQYF
DNA: TGTGCCATCAGTGAGAGACTAGCCTACGAGCAGTACTTC

size: .
V: TRBV24-1
D: .
J: TRBJ2-3
CDR3: CATSVGRGDTQYF
DNA: TGTGCCACCAGTGTTGGGAGAGGCGATACGCAGTATTTT

size: .
V: TRBV7-9
D: TRBD1
J: TRBJ1-1
CDR3: CASSLLLDRDGRGTEAFF
DNA: TGTGCCAGCAGCTTACTACTGGACAGGGATGGTAGAGGCACTGAAGCTTTCTTT

size: .
V: TRBV13
D: .
J: TRBJ2-1
CDR3: CATQGGVESSYNEQFF
DNA: TGTGCCACCCAAGGCGGGGTGGAGAGCTCCTACAATGAGCAGTTCTTC

size: few
V: TRBV7-9
D: TRBD2
J: TRBJ2-7
CDR3: CASSIPGLAASSYEQYF
DNA: TGTGCCAGCAGCATACCGGGACTAGCTGCAAGCTCCTACGAGCAGTACTTC

size: .
V: TRBV9
D: TRBD1
J: TRBJ2-6
CDR3: CASSIPGQGLGVLTF
DNA: TGTGCCAGCAGCATCCCGGGACAGGGGTTGGGCGTCCTGACTTTC

size: .
V: TRBV5-6
D: .
J: TRBJ1-2
CDR3: CASSFKHGYTF
DNA: TGTGCCAGCAGCTTTAAGCATGGCTACACCTTC

size: once
V: TRBV9
D: TRBD1
J: TRBJ2-3
CDR3: CASSVDLGTGIRSTDTQYF
DNA: TGTGCCAGCAGCGTAGATCTGGGGACAGGGATAAGGAGCACAGATACGCAGTATTTT

size: .
V: TRBV14
D: .
J: TRBJ2-7
CDR3: CASSYPGAYEQYF
DNA: TGTGCCAGCAGCTACCCGGGGGCCTACGAGCAGTACTTC

size: .
V: TRBV29-1
D: TRBD2
J: TRBJ2-1
CDR3: CSVAGLANNEQFF
DNA: TGCAGCGTTGCGGGACTAGCGAACAATGAGCAGTTCTTC

size: .
V: TRBV27
D: TRBD2
J: TRBJ2-1
CDR3: CASSLRLATNEQFF
DNA: TGTGCCAGCAGTTTGAGACTAGCGACCAATGAGCAGTTCTTC

size: .
V: TRBV6-6
D: .
J: TRBJ2-1
CDR3: CASLPTILGEYNEQFF
DNA: TGTGCCAGTCTACCTACCATACTTGGGGAGTACAATGAGCAGTTCTTC

size: .
V: TRBV14
D: .
J: TRBJ2-7
CDR3: CASSQGRNRGNSYEQYF
DNA: TGTGCCAGCAGCCAAGGACGGAACCGGGGGAACTCCTACGAGCAGTACTTC

size: .
V: TRBV7-2
D: TRBD2
J: TRBJ2-7
CDR3: CASSLQGGRHAYF
DNA: TGTGCCAGCAGCTTACAGGGCGGGAGGCACGCGTACTTC

size: .
V: TRBV19
D: .
J: TRBJ2-7
CDR3: CASSMADYEQYF
DNA: TGTGCCAGTAGTATGGCGGACTACGAGCAGTACTTC

size: .
V: TRBV2
D: .
J: TRBJ2-1
CDR3: CAGPQVLSGYEQFF
DNA: TGTGCCGGTCCACAGGTTTTGAGTGGGTATGAGCAGTTCTTC

size: .
V: TRBV9
D: TRBD1
J: TRBJ1-1
CDR3: CASSDPGQGNTEAFF
DNA: TGTGCCAGCAGCGATCCGGGACAGGGTAACACTGAAGCTTTCTTT

size: .
V: TRBV5-1
D: TRBD2
J: TRBJ2-5
CDR3: CASSLILAGGETQYF
DNA: TGCGCCAGCAGCTTGATCCTAGCGGGAGGAGAGACCCAGTACTTC

size: .
V: TRBV4-3
D: TRBD1
J: TRBJ1-2
CDR3: CASSQVGQGSPYGYTF
DNA: TGCGCCAGCAGCCAAGTAGGACAGGGGTCCCCCTATGGCTACACCTTC

size: .
V: TRBV19
D: .
J: TRBJ2-2
CDR3: CASSVRDNAIWELFF
DNA: TGTGCCAGTAGTGTCCGGGACAACGCCATTTGGGAGCTGTTTTTT

size: .
V: TRBV21-1
D: .
J: TRBJ1-6
CDR3: CASSKDGTDTSYNSPLHF
DNA: TGTGCCAGCAGCAAAGACGGGACAGATACTTCCTATAATTCACCCCTCCACTTT

size: .
V: TRBV6-6
D: TRBD2
J: TRBJ2-5
CDR3: CASSPIAGETQYF
DNA: TGTGCCAGCAGTCCAATAGCGGGAGAGACCCAGTACTTC

size: .
V: TRBV11-2
D: .
J: TRBJ2-3
CDR3: CASTGRFGAGSDTDTQYF
DNA: TGTGCCAGCACCGGGCGGTTTGGGGCGGGGTCCGACACAGATACGCAGTATTTT

size: .
V: TRBV27
D: .
J: TRBJ1-1
CDR3: CASSLYSGVWRTEAFF
DNA: TGTGCCAGCAGTTTATATTCTGGGGTGTGGAGGACTGAAGCTTTCTTT

size: .
V: TRBV10-3
D: TRBD1
J: TRBJ1-1
CDR3: CAISEDRGNTEAFF
DNA: TGTGCCATCAGTGAGGACAGGGGAAACACTGAAGCTTTCTTT

size: .
V: TRBV5-1
D: .
J: TRBJ1-1
CDR3: CASSFELLNTEAFF
DNA: TGCGCCAGCAGCTTCGAGCTACTGAACACTGAAGCTTTCTTT

size: .
V: TRBV9
D: TRBD1
J: TRBJ1-1
CDR3: CASSVAGTGSTEAFF
DNA: TGTGCCAGCAGCGTAGCCGGGACAGGGTCCACTGAAGCTTTCTTT

size: .
V: TRBV19
D: TRBD1
J: TRBJ1-1
CDR3: CASSSTGVTEAFF
DNA: TGTGCCAGTAGTTCTACAGGGGTGACTGAAGCTTTCTTT

size: .
V: TRBV12-3/TRBV12-4
D: .
J: TRBJ1-2
CDR3: CASSTTAGYTF
DNA: TGTGCCAGCAGTACGACAGCTGGCTACACCTTC

size: .
V: TRBV4-1
D: TRBD1
J: TRBJ1-5
CDR3: CASSQSPFRPGQGRSNQPQHF
DNA: TGCGCCAGCAGCCAATCCCCCTTCCGGCCGGGACAGGGACGATCCAATCAGCCCCAGCATTTT

size: .
V: TRBV9
D: TRBD2
J: TRBJ2-2
CDR3: CASSVLLGPGGNTGELFF
DNA: TGTGCCAGCAGCGTACTGCTGGGGCCGGGGGGTAACACCGGGGAGCTGTTTTTT